These 25 T cell receptor beta chains share one sample of origin, sequenced in a study of blood T cell repertoires in COVID-19. Profiling relied on immunoSEQ multiplex PCR, and the TCRdb table lists in-frame clones only, not all of them. The repertoire holds 190,000 or so clones, with approximately 81% as singletons. Sequenced: PBMCs or T cells enriched from blood (not recorded which). The receptor set was obtained from a middle-aged man who had recovered from COVID-19.

This chain uses TRBV14 with TRBJ2-7; 7 nucleotides align to TRBD1. This CDR3 comprises 13 residues. V shed 5 bases and J 2 bases; nucleotides not matched to a gene: 3. Germline CDR1 SGHDN, CDR2 FVKESK. In nucleotides, the CDR3 is TGTGCCAGCAGCGCCGGGACAGCCTACGAGCAGTACTTC. Translating gives CASSAGTAYEQYF.

J is TRBJ2-1 and V is TRBV4-1, with a possible D match to TRBD2 (5 bases). V was trimmed by 2 bases and J by 5 bases, leaving 13 bases between them. The CDR3 has 15 residues. CDR1 MGHRA and CDR2 YSYEKL come from the germline V gene. The CDR3 coding sequence is TGCGCCAGCAGCCAAATACAAGGGAGTAACAATGAGCAGTTCTTC. Protein sequence: CASSQIQGSNNEQFF.

The rearrangement links TRBV7-8 to TRBJ1-2; D remains ambiguous. The V gene lost 1 base and the J gene lost 4 bases, with 7 bases spanning the gap. Per germline, CDR1 SGHVS and CDR2 FQNEAQ. CDR3 length: 13 amino acids. CDR3 DNA: TGTGCCAGCAGCTTAGGAACAGCCTATGGCTACACCTTC. It yields the protein CASSLGTAYGYTF.

This clone was seen a few times. This chain joins TRBV2 and TRBJ1-5; D may be TRBD1 (5 bases). Germline V CDR1 and CDR2: SNHLY, FYNNEI. The CDR3 covers 12 residues. Trimming removed 6 bases from V and 5 bases from J, with 8 bases in between. CDR3 nucleotide sequence: TGTGCCAGCAGGGACACCGATCAGCCCCAGCATTTT. Translating it yields CASRDTDQPQHF.

The J gene is TRBJ2-7, the V gene TRBV28, with D tentatively TRBD1 (5 bases). Trimming left V 1 base short and J 1 base short, with 8 bases between. Germline V gene data show CDR1 as MDHEN and CDR2 as SYDVKM. The CDR3 has 14 residues. In DNA form, the CDR3 reads TGTGCCAGCAGTTTATCAGGGCAATCCTACGAGCAGTACTTC. It codes for CASSLSGQSYEQYF.

This clone was detected a few times. The chain combines TRBV5-4 with TRBJ2-2, with TRBD1 identical over 8 bases. CDR1 is SGHNT and CDR2 is YYREEE in the germline V gene (reference sequence). The CDR3 sequence is 15 residues long. V was pared by 8 bases and J by 6 bases, with 12 bases of the junction left unmatched. CDR3 sequence reads: CASGAGGLSAGELFF. CDR3 sequence (DNA): TGTGCCAGTGGGGCAGGGGGCCTGAGTGCCGGGGAGCTGTTTTTT.

V and J are TRBV27 and TRBJ1-2, with 7 bases fitting TRBD1. The CDR3 loop spans 16 amino acids. J was trimmed by 0 bases and V by 3 bases; bases with no gene match: 7. Germline CDR1 and CDR2: MNHEY and SMNVEV (reference sequence). The CDR3 DNA reads as TGTGCCAGCAGTTTCAAGGGGGCCTCAGCTAACTATGGCTACACCTTC. Translation gives CASSFKGASANYGYTF.

This chain joins TRBV7-8 and TRBJ1-5; D gene unclear. The germline V gene encodes CDR1 SGHVS and CDR2 FQNEAQ. V lost 8 bases, J lost 3 bases, and 14 bases lay in between. The CDR3 consists of 14 residues. For the CDR3, the DNA is TGTGCCAGCGAAGGAGGGCGGTCCAATCAGCCCCAGCATTTT. Translating gives CASEGGRSNQPQHF.

This chain uses TRBV6-5 with TRBJ2-1; unclear D gene. Per germline, CDR1 MNHEY and CDR2 SVGAGI. The ends were cut back, 0 bases at V and 7 bases at J, with 4 bases in the middle. The CDR3 totals 12 residues. CDR3 in amino acids: CASSYSRNEQFF. CDR3 nucleotide sequence: TGTGCCAGCAGTTACTCCCGTAATGAGCAGTTCTTC.

The chain joins TRBV4-2 to TRBJ2-1; 9 bases agree with TRBD1. The J segment lost 5 bases and the V segment lost 5 bases, leaving 7 bases of the junction unmatched. Germline loops: CDR1 LGHNA, CDR2 YNFKEQ. The CDR3 totals 15 residues. CDR3 region: CASSWYRGRDNEQFF. CDR3 DNA sequence: TGTGCCAGCAGCTGGTACAGGGGGCGGGACAATGAGCAGTTCTTC.

The chain joins TRBV6-5 to TRBJ2-7; D may be TRBD2 (5 bases). V gave up 7 bases and J gave up 4 bases, with 8 bases separating them. The CDR3 has 11 amino acids. Germline lookup yields CDR1 MNHEY and CDR2 SVGAGI. CDR3 sequence (DNA): TGTGCCAGCAATCGGGGTTACGAGCAGTACTTC. Translating it yields CASNRGYEQYF.

The rearrangement uses TRBV29-1 and TRBJ2-7, with 8 bases fitting TRBD1. In germline, CDR1 is SQVTM, CDR2 ANQGSEA. V shed 3 bases and J 2 bases; nucleotides not matched to a gene: 3. The CDR3 sequence is 13 residues long. The CDR3 is CSVETGEAYEQYF. The DNA for the CDR3 is TGCAGCGTTGAGACAGGGGAAGCCTACGAGCAGTACTTC.

This clone showed up just a few times. The V and J genes are TRBV7-2 and TRBJ1-1; D is possibly TRBD1 (6 bases). Germline lookup yields CDR1 SGHTA and CDR2 FQGNSA. V was pared by 6 bases and J by 4 bases, with 15 bases between. The CDR3 extends over 14 amino acids. In nucleotides, the CDR3 is TGTGCCAGCAGATCCACAGGGATTGGCACTGAAGCTTTCTTT. Amino acids: CASRSTGIGTEAFF.

The chain is built from TRBV4-1 and TRBJ2-7, with TRBD1 identical over 9 bases. CDR1 is MGHRA and CDR2 is YSYEKL in the germline V gene. J gave up 0 bases and V 6 bases, and 9 bases lay outside the gene matches. The CDR3 has 16 amino acids. The CDR3 region is CASRQQQGADSYEQYF. In DNA, the CDR3 is TGCGCCAGCAGACAGCAACAGGGGGCCGACTCCTACGAGCAGTACTTC.

The gene calls are TRBV19 and TRBJ1-5; D gene ambiguous. The V end was cut by 4 bases, the J end by 7 bases, with 11 bases between. The germline CDR1 and CDR2 sequences are LNHDA and SQIVND (reference sequence). CDR3 length: 13 amino acids. DNA for the CDR3: TGTGCCAGTAGTACTGGGAGATCACAGCCCCAGCATTTT. Its translation is CASSTGRSQPQHF.

This clone appeared once. V and J are TRBV28 and TRBJ2-2; 11 bases map to TRBD2. Germline V gene data show CDR1 as MDHEN and CDR2 as SYDVKM. Trimming removed 6 bases from V and 5 bases from J; junction bases left unmatched: 5. This CDR3 has 15 residues. This CDR3 is CASRLAGARTGELFF. In nucleotides, the CDR3 is TGTGCCAGCAGACTAGCGGGAGCGCGGACCGGGGAGCTGTTTTTT. Complete variable domain (other parts from reference TRBV28 and TRBJ2-2): DVKVTQSSRYLVKRTGEKVFLECVQDMDHENMFWYRQDPGLGLRLIYFSYDVKMKEKGDIPEGYSVSREKKERFSLILESASTNQTSMYLCASRLAGARTGELFFGEGSRLTVL.

The V and J genes are TRBV5-4 and TRBJ2-1; 9 nucleotides agree with TRBD2. The CDR3 spans 15 residues. Germline assignment: CDR1 SGHNT and CDR2 YYREEE (reference sequence). Trimming removed 1 base from V and 6 bases from J; junction bases left unmatched: 5. The CDR3 loop reads CASSLNSGRGNEQFF. The CDR3 nucleotides read TGTGCCAGCAGCTTGAATAGCGGGAGAGGCAATGAGCAGTTCTTC.

The rearrangement joins TRBV13 to TRBJ2-7, with 7 bases identical to TRBD1. Germline V CDR1 and CDR2: PRHDT, FYEKMQ (reference sequence). CDR3 length: 14 amino acids. The V segment lost 4 bases and the J segment 4 bases; nucleotides outside the gene matches: 7. The CDR3 spells CASSSPGQRYEQYF. As DNA, the CDR3 is TGTGCCAGCAGCTCCCCGGGACAGAGGTACGAGCAGTACTTC.

As to this clone: Other DNA sequences in the sample encode the same CDR3. The chain uses TRBV5-1 and TRBJ2-7; 8 bases agree with TRBD1. This CDR3 comprises 13 residues. J lost 3 bases, V lost 4 bases, and 3 bases had no gene match. In germline, CDR1 is SGHRS, CDR2 YFSETQ. CDR3 coding DNA: TGCGCCAGCAGCACCGGACAGGGCTACGAGCAGTACTTC. Translating it yields CASSTGQGYEQYF.

V gene TRBV7-9 combines with J gene TRBJ2-7; 7 bases map to TRBD1. This CDR3 region has 13 residues. With 5 bases clipped from V and 2 bases from J, the junction kept 3 bases outside the gene matches. Germline V CDR1 and CDR2: SEHNR, FQNEAQ (reference sequence). This CDR3 reads CASSLGTAYEQYF. The DNA of the CDR3 is TGTGCCAGCAGCCTGGGGACAGCCTACGAGCAGTACTTC.

The V gene is TRBV9, the J gene TRBJ2-7; TRBD2 matches at 7 bases. From germline, CDR1 is SGDLS and CDR2 YYNGEE. The V segment lost 2 bases and the J segment 4 bases; nucleotides outside the gene matches: 9. This CDR3 spans 15 amino acids. CDR3 in DNA: TGTGCCAGCAGCGTTGCACCCGGGAGGCAATACGAGCAGTACTTC. Residues: CASSVAPGRQYEQYF.

This chain connects TRBV9 to TRBJ1-2; D is unclear. The CDR3 sequence is 13 residues long. Germline-derived CDR1 and CDR2 are SGDLS and YYNGEE. Trimming took off 0 bases at V and 4 bases at J, with 7 bases between the two ends. The CDR3 nucleotides read TGTGCCAGCAGCGTAGTAGGAGGCTATGGCTACACCTTC. This translates into CASSVVGGYGYTF.

This chain joins TRBV6-1 and TRBJ2-7; no definite D call. Trimming took off 2 bases at V and 3 bases at J, with 5 bases between the two ends. The CDR3 has 12 amino acids. The V gene's germline CDR1 is MNHNS and CDR2 SASEGT. CDR3 amino acids: CASSELDYEQYF. The CDR3 nucleotides are TGTGCCAGCAGTGAACTAGACTACGAGCAGTACTTC.

This clone was counted a single time. The chain employs TRBV5-1 and TRBJ2-1; TRBD2 might be the D (5 bases). Germline CDR1 and CDR2: SGHRS and YFSETQ. The CDR3 spans 14 residues. Trimming removed 0 bases from V and 6 bases from J, with 10 bases in between. In DNA form, the CDR3 reads TGCGCCAGCAGCTTGGAGAGGGTGGGCAATGAGCAGTTCTTC. This translates into CASSLERVGNEQFF. The variable domain in full, with the rest retrieved from reference TRBV5-1 and TRBJ2-1, is KAGVTQTPRYLIKTRGQQVTLSCSPISGHRSVSWYQQTPGQGLQFLFEYFSETQRNKGNFPGRFSGRQFSNSRSEMNVSTLELGDSALYLCASSLERVGNEQFFGPGTRLTVL.

The CDR3 region is CASSVLSFGTGELFF. In DNA form, the CDR3 reads TGCGCCAGCAGCGTACTCTCATTCGGGACCGGGGAGCTGTTTTTT. The rearrangement uses TRBV10-2 and TRBJ2-2, with D unresolved. Germline CDR1 and CDR2: WSHSY and SAAADI. Trimming pared 6 bases from V and 5 bases from J, leaving 16 bases between. CDR3 length equals 15 residues.